This TCR beta chain was sequenced during a study of glioma-infiltrating T cells. TCR alpha and beta CDR3 regions were amplified from RNA using iRepertoire nested multiplex PCR. Input was 100-400 ng of tissue mRNA or PBMC total RNA. TCRdb analysed the multiplex PCR reads with MiXCR anew, one entry per CDR3 protein. The sample consists of about 130,000 distinct CDR3 sequences, approximately 24% of them appearing once. Study results and limitations: Only very few CDR3 sequences appeared in both tissue and blood. Above-expected tissue-blood divergence occurred in all gliomas, most in low-grade ones.

This clonotype was detected many times. Antigen unknown. Germline V gene sequence: CDR1 MDHEN, CDR2 SYDVKM. The CDR3 is 14 residues long. J gave up 3 bases and V 5 bases, and 6 bases lay outside the gene matches. This clonotype was obtained from a human donor with low-grade glioma or glioblastoma, undergoing nonglioma brain surgery, or in good health (not recorded which). This chain joins TRBV28 and TRBJ1-1, with TRBD1 matching 7 bases. What was sequenced was glioma tissue, nonneoplastic brain tissue, or PBMCs (not recorded which). For the CDR3, the DNA is TGTGCCAGCAGTCCCCGGGACAGTTACACTGAAGCTTTCTTT. Amino acids: CASSPRDSYTEAFF.